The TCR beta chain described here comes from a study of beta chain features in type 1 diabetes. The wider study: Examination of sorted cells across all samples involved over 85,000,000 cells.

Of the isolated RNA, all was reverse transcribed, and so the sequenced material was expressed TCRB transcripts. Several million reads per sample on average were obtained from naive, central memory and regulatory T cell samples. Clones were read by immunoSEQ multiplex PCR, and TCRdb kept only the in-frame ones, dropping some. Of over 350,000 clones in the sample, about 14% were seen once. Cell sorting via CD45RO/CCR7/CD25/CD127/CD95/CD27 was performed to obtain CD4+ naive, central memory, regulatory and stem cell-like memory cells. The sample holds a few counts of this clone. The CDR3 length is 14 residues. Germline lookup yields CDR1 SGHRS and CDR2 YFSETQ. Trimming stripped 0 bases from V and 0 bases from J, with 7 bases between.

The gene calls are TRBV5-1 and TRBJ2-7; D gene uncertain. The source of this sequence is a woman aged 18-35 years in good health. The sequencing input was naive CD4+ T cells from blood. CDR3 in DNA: TGCGCCAGCAGCTTGGACAGCCCCTCCTACGAGCAGTACTTC. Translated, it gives CASSLDSPSYEQYF.